A single sample is the source of the 23 T cell receptor beta chains below, sequenced in a study of T cells after yellow fever vaccination. MiXCR, applied by TCRdb to the 5' RACE reads, yields one record per CDR3 protein. The sample comprises a few hundred thousand distinct CDR3 sequences, around 20% of which are singletons, and roughly 19% rests with the top ten. The sample here was PBMCs, taken before the yellow fever booster vaccination. Source of these receptors: a man aged 18 to 29 who received the YFV17D yellow fever vaccine.

The CDR3 spells CASSLGGQNTEAFF. The CDR3 coding sequence is TGCGCCAGCAGCTTGGGGGGACAGAACACTGAAGCTTTCTTT. The rearrangement joins TRBV5-1 to TRBJ1-1; a weak D match, TRBD1 (6 bases). The length of the CDR3 is 14 residues. Germline CDR1 is SGHRS and CDR2 is YFSETQ. The ends were cut back, 0 bases at V and 1 base at J, with 7 bases in the middle.

This clonotype has a count of ten or more. V and J are TRBV20-1 and TRBJ2-1, with 10 bases aligning to TRBD2. Losses at the gene ends were 6 bases for V and 9 bases for J; bases not matched to a gene: 11. Germline CDR1 is DFQATT and CDR2 is SNEGSKA (reference sequence). The CDR3 is 14 residues long. This CDR3 is CSADIAGGSGEQFF. Written as DNA, the CDR3 is TGCAGTGCCGACATAGCGGGGGGATCGGGTGAGCAGTTCTTC.

The V call is TRBV4-3, the J call TRBJ1-2; possible D gene TRBD1, 5 bases. The V end was cut by 4 bases, the J end by 0 bases, with 12 bases between. The CDR3 consists of 15 residues. Germline V gene sequence: CDR1 LGHNA, CDR2 YSLEER. The CDR3 DNA reads TGCGCCAGCAGCCTTATTGTAGGGGCTAACTATGGCTACACCTTC. It codes for CASSLIVGANYGYTF.

This clonotype has more than one count but fewer than ten. The chain employs TRBV6-2 or TRBV6-3 and TRBJ2-1; TRBD1 aligns across 9 bases. Germline CDR1 is MNHEY and CDR2 is SVGEGT. The CDR3 is 16 amino acids. The junction had 10 bases not matched to a gene; V was cut back by 7 bases and J by 3 bases. The CDR3 is CASNKQGAGYYNEQFF. DNA of the CDR3: TGTGCCAGCAACAAACAGGGGGCGGGATACTACAATGAGCAGTTCTTC.

The chain joins TRBV28 to TRBJ2-2, with 8 nucleotides matching TRBD1. With V trimmed by 2 bases and J by 6 bases, 5 bases remained unmatched. Germline assignment: CDR1 MDHEN and CDR2 SYDVKM. CDR3 length: 15 amino acids. The chain's CDR3 is CASSLVPGGSGELFF. The CDR3, as DNA: TGTGCCAGCAGTTTAGTCCCAGGGGGCTCCGGGGAGCTGTTTTTT.

This clonotype has a handful of counts. The V and J genes are TRBV6-2 or TRBV6-3 and TRBJ2-7, with D perhaps being TRBD1 or TRBD2 (6 bases each). The CDR3 has 12 amino acids. V was trimmed by 8 bases and J by 3 bases, leaving 11 bases between them. Germline V CDR1 and CDR2: MNHEY, SVGEGT. The CDR3 loop is CASGLQGYEQYF. Written as DNA, the CDR3 is TGTGCCAGCGGACTACAGGGCTACGAGCAGTACTTC.

This clonotype was observed a handful of times. The J gene is TRBJ2-2, the V gene TRBV9; the match to TRBD1 covers 10 bases. CDR3 length: 14 amino acids. Germline CDR1 and CDR2: SGDLS and YYNGEE. J lost 7 bases, V lost 6 bases, and 6 bases had no gene match. The CDR3 region has the DNA TGTGCCAGCACCCCGGGACAGGGGTACGGGGAGCTGTTTTTT. Amino acids: CASTPGQGYGELFF.

The CDR3 DNA reads TGCGCCAGCAGTCCCGTCCCGAACACTGAAGCTTTCTTT. It encodes CASSPVPNTEAFF. The chain joins TRBV5-1 to TRBJ1-1; D gene ambiguous. The germline V and J ends were trimmed by 5 bases and 1 base, with 9 bases remaining between them. Germline CDR1 is SGHRS and CDR2 is YFSETQ. The CDR3 covers 13 residues.

This clonotype has more than one count but fewer than ten. The chain combines TRBV5-5 with TRBJ2-4; weak D call: TRBD1 (6 bases). The CDR3 runs to 14 residues. Germline CDR1 SGHKS, CDR2 YYEKEE (reference sequence). Trimming left V 1 base short and J 6 bases short, with 11 bases between. Here the CDR3 DNA reads TGTGCCAGCAGCTTGAAGGGGGTCGGAAACATTCAGTACTTC. Protein: CASSLKGVGNIQYF.

In its sample, this clonotype was seen a few times. This chain connects TRBV3-1 to TRBJ1-1; tentatively, D is TRBD1 (6 bases). Trimming shortened V by 3 bases and J by 6 bases, and 17 bases separated the two germline ends. CDR1 is LGHDT, CDR2 YNNKEL, per germline (reference sequence). This CDR3 comprises 15 residues. CDR3 region: CASSQLSGAVAEAFF. In nucleotides, the CDR3 is TGTGCCAGCAGCCAGCTATCAGGGGCTGTGGCTGAAGCTTTCTTT.

This clonotype was counted a few times. This rearrangement joins TRBV20-1 to TRBJ2-5, with D perhaps being TRBD1 or TRBD2 (5 bases each). CDR1 is DFQATT, CDR2 SNEGSKA, per germline (reference sequence). Between the trimmed V and J ends, which lost 4 bases and 4 bases, there was a span of 16 bases. This CDR3 is 14 amino acids long. CDR3: CSAIRTGLGETQYF. CDR3 nucleotide sequence: TGCAGTGCTATCCGGACGGGGCTCGGAGAGACCCAGTACTTC.

The sample holds a few counts of this clonotype. The rearrangement uses TRBV20-1 and TRBJ2-7; 7 nucleotides match TRBD2. The CDR3 sequence is 15 residues long. The germline V gene has CDR1 DFQATT and CDR2 SNEGSKA (reference sequence). The J segment lost 2 bases and the V segment lost 6 bases, leaving 13 bases of the junction unmatched. The CDR3 loop is CSATHPGGTPYEQYV. For the CDR3, the DNA is TGCAGTGCAACGCACCCCGGGGGGACCCCCTACGAGCAGTACGTC.

This clonotype came up many times. The V and J genes are TRBV10-1 and TRBJ1-1; D gene ambiguous. The CDR3 totals 15 residues. Germline lookup yields CDR1 WNHNN and CDR2 SYGVQD (reference sequence). Trimming stripped 2 bases from V and 1 base from J, with 11 bases between. The CDR3 here is CASSEAGEGNTEAFF. CDR3 DNA sequence: TGCGCCAGCAGTGAGGCCGGGGAAGGGAACACTGAAGCTTTCTTT.

The rearrangement links TRBV9 to TRBJ1-5; D may be TRBD1 (5 bases). Germline assignment: CDR1 SGDLS and CDR2 YYNGEE. CDR3 length: 13 amino acids. Trimming removed 0 bases at V and 5 bases at J, with 6 bases between. CDR3 DNA sequence: TGTGCCAGCAGCGTAGGGGGACATCAGCCCCAGCATTTT. Its translation: CASSVGGHQPQHF. Complete variable domain (other parts from reference TRBV9 and TRBJ1-5): DSGVTQTPKHLITATGQRVTLRCSPRSGDLSVYWYQQSLDQGLQFLIQYYNGEERAKGNILERFSAQQFPDLHSELNLSSLELGDSALYFCASSVGGHQPQHFGDGTRLSIL.

This clonotype was picked up a small number of times. This rearrangement joins TRBV28 to TRBJ2-7, with 8 bases lining up with TRBD1. Trimming cost V 3 bases and J 1 base; bases outside gene matches: 5. Germline V gives CDR1 MDHEN, CDR2 SYDVKM. The CDR3 runs 15 residues. CDR3 bases: TGTGCCAGCAGTTTGCGGGGACAGGTGTCCTACGAGCAGTACGTC. Encoded protein: CASSLRGQVSYEQYV.

This clonotype was picked up a small number of times. The rearrangement links TRBV20-1 to TRBJ2-3; 9 bases align to TRBD2. The CDR3 is made up of 16 amino acids. Germline V gene data show CDR1 as DFQATT and CDR2 as SNEGSKA (reference sequence). Trimming cost V 5 bases and J 8 bases; bases outside gene matches: 17. The CDR3 loop reads CSAAQEIAGAGGTQYF. CDR3 bases: TGCAGTGCTGCCCAGGAAATAGCGGGGGCGGGAGGTACGCAGTATTTT.

This clonotype has more than one count but fewer than ten. The V gene is TRBV12-3 or TRBV12-4, the J gene TRBJ1-5, with D possibly matching TRBD1 (5 bases). V lost 5 bases and J lost 7, with 15 bases in between. CDR3 length equals 14 residues. The CDR3 DNA reads as TGTGCCAGCAGTCGTGGGCAGGAGGGGCAGCCCCAGCATTTT. It translates to CASSRGQEGQPQHF.

The chain recombines TRBV12-3 or TRBV12-4 with TRBJ1-2; TRBD1 is a possible D gene (5 bases). The CDR3 contains 11 residues. V lost 4 bases and J 13 bases, leaving 13 bases between the germline ends. The chain's CDR3 is CASSSQTVSTF. The CDR3 coding sequence is TGTGCCAGCAGTTCTCAGACAGTTTCCACCTTC.

The chain has TRBV28 and TRBJ2-7; TRBD1 matches at 7 bases. The germline CDR1 and CDR2 sequences are MDHEN and SYDVKM. The junction had 5 bases not matched to a gene; V was cut back by 7 bases and J by 2 bases. The CDR3 length is 13 residues. The chain's CDR3 is CASTPGQTYEQYV. As DNA, the CDR3 is TGTGCCAGCACCCCGGGACAGACCTACGAGCAGTACGTC.

The CDR3, as DNA: TGTGCCAGCAGCTTAATGCCTGACGGGGACACTGAAGCTTTCTTT. Its translation: CASSLMPDGDTEAFF. The V call is TRBV7-3, the J call TRBJ1-1; D is unresolved. This CDR3 has 15 residues. V dropped 1 base and J dropped 3 bases, with 12 bases sitting between them. CDR1 SGHTA and CDR2 FQGTGA come from the germline V gene.

The gene calls are TRBV7-2 and TRBJ2-3, with D hard to call. Looked up from germline, CDR1 is SGHTA and CDR2 is FQGNSA. CDR3 size: 15 residues. Trimming left V 3 bases short and J 2 bases short, with 12 bases between. CDR3: CASSFRAATTDTQYF. DNA of the CDR3: TGTGCCAGCAGCTTCCGGGCCGCGACCACAGATACGCAGTATTTT.

This clonotype showed up just a few times. CDR3 protein: CASSLRGQSNTEAFF. DNA of the CDR3: TGCGCCAGCAGCCTGAGAGGACAGAGTAACACTGAAGCTTTCTTT. The genes are TRBV4-3 and TRBJ1-1; D possibly corresponds to TRBD1 (6 bases). The V end was cut by 4 bases, the J end by 2 bases, with 14 bases between. CDR3 size: 15 residues. From germline, CDR1 is LGHNA and CDR2 YSLEER.

The chain carries TRBV12-3 or TRBV12-4 and TRBJ1-3; D is uncertain. Trimming shortened V by 7 bases and J by 0 bases, and 10 bases separated the two germline ends. CDR3 length: 14 amino acids. CDR3 region: CASMAGNSGNTIYF. The CDR3 DNA reads as TGTGCCAGCATGGCAGGCAACTCTGGAAACACCATATATTTT.